This is a list of T cell receptor beta chains from one sample in a study of blood T cell repertoires in COVID-19. Data came from immunoSEQ multiplex PCR; TCRdb stores just in-frame clones and leaves some out. The sample consists of about 400,000 clones, around 88% of them appearing once. Sequencing used peripheral blood. Receptors originate from a woman aged 55-70 years with COVID-19, enrolled during active disease. Each CDR3 is given with its conserved first and last residue. A D gene is named only where the DNA matches it firmly. Size is stated for part of the rows, as once, few or many counts, or as a class when the clone is expanded.

TRBV3-1/TRBV3-2,TRBJ1-2,.,.,CASCLEGSDYGYTF,TGTGCCAGCTGCCTGGAGGGTTCCGACTATGGCTACACCTTC
TRBV30,TRBJ1-6,.,TRBD1,CAWAQPPGQGLSSPLHF,TGTGCCTGGGCCCAACCGCCGGGACAGGGACTTAGCTCGCCCCTCCACTTT
TRBV11-2,TRBJ2-5,.,.,CASSFAGSLQETQYF,TGTGCCAGCAGCTTCGCCGGCAGCCTACAGGAGACCCAGTACTTC
TRBV7-9,TRBJ2-5,.,.,CASSFGVPLLQETQYF,TGTGCCAGCAGCTTCGGGGTTCCACTTCTCCAAGAGACCCAGTACTTC
TRBV19,TRBJ1-1,.,.,CASRVDRWNTEAFF,TGTGCCAGTAGAGTCGACAGGTGGAACACTGAAGCTTTCTTT
TRBV9,TRBJ1-3,.,.,CASSVEAGGNTIYF,TGTGCCAGCAGCGTAGAGGCGGGAGGAAACACCATATATTTT
TRBV6-2/TRBV6-3,TRBJ2-5,.,TRBD2,CASSRTSDLLETQYF,TGTGCCAGCAGCCGGACTAGCGACCTACTTGAGACCCAGTACTTC
TRBV6-6,TRBJ2-3,.,.,CASSYSSAQGRDTQYF,TGTGCCAGCAGTTACTCGTCGGCTCAAGGGAGAGATACGCAGTATTTT
TRBV7-3,TRBJ2-1,.,TRBD2,CASSLNLAGHNEQFF,TGTGCCAGCAGCTTAAATCTAGCGGGTCACAATGAGCAGTTCTTC
TRBV4-1,TRBJ1-4,.,TRBD1,CASSQDLDRIRF,TGCGCCAGCAGCCAAGACCTGGACAGGATTCGTTTT
TRBV5-6,TRBJ1-1,.,TRBD1,CASTYRQGGTEAFF,TGTGCCAGCACATATCGACAGGGGGGCACTGAAGCTTTCTTT
TRBV30,TRBJ1-6,.,TRBD1,CAWSKGTGDSPLHF,TGTGCCTGGAGCAAAGGGACAGGAGATTCACCCCTCCACTTT
TRBV9,TRBJ2-3,.,.,CASSVTRTDTQYF,TGTGCCAGCAGCGTAACCAGAACAGATACGCAGTATTTT
TRBV28,TRBJ1-3,many,.,CASSPPGAGNTIYF,TGTGCCAGCAGTCCCCCGGGGGCTGGAAACACCATATATTTT
TRBV5-5,TRBJ2-7,.,.,CASSLSRSSSSYEQYF,TGTGCCAGCAGCTTGTCCCGTTCCTCTAGCTCCTACGAGCAGTACTTC
TRBV4-2,TRBJ2-1,.,TRBD2,CASSPLGGNYNEQFF,TGTGCCAGCAGCCCCTTGGGGGGGAACTACAATGAGCAGTTCTTC
TRBV5-6,TRBJ1-2,.,.,CASSFGTTPRGNYGYTF,TGTGCCAGCAGCTTCGGGACAACCCCCCGCGGGAACTATGGCTACACCTTC
TRBV30,TRBJ1-6,.,.,CAWTNVGSWDSPLHF,TGTGCCTGGACTAACGTCGGGTCCTGGGATTCACCCCTCCACTTT
TRBV7-2,TRBJ1-2,.,TRBD1,CASSLEPTGMRGYTF,TGTGCCAGCAGCTTAGAACCGACAGGGATGCGTGGCTACACCTTC
TRBV7-3,TRBJ1-1,.,.,CASSLGHSMNTEAFF,TGTGCCAGCAGCTTAGGACACAGCATGAACACTGAAGCTTTCTTT
TRBV4-2,TRBJ2-1,.,.,CASSKVREAYNEQFF,TGTGCCAGCAGCAAAGTTCGCGAGGCCTACAATGAGCAGTTCTTC
TRBV5-6,TRBJ1-4,.,.,CASSPGQEKLFF,TGTGCCAGCAGCCCTGGACAGGAAAAACTGTTTTTT
TRBV9,TRBJ2-6,.,.,CASSDRVGANVLTF,TGTGCCAGCAGCGACAGGGTTGGGGCCAACGTCCTGACTTTC
TRBV18,TRBJ2-7,once,.,CASSPYESYEQYF,TGTGCCAGCTCCCCCTATGAGTCCTACGAGCAGTACTTC
TRBV7-8,TRBJ2-5,.,.,CASSFNTGRETQYF,TGTGCCAGCAGCTTTAACACGGGGAGGGAGACCCAGTACTTC
TRBV7-2,TRBJ1-5,.,TRBD1,CASSRTGGGRVGNQPQHF,TGTGCCAGCAGCCGGACAGGGGGCGGGCGAGTCGGCAATCAGCCCCAGCATTTT
TRBV3-1/TRBV3-2,TRBJ2-5,.,TRBD1,CACPTLMDRQETQYF,TGTGCCTGCCCGACACTAATGGACAGGCAAGAGACCCAGTACTTC
TRBV19,TRBJ1-2,.,.,CASNWGTENYGYTF,TGTGCCAGTAACTGGGGGACTGAGAACTATGGCTACACCTTC
TRBV11-3,TRBJ2-3,once,TRBD2,CASSYGLAGTVDTQYF,TGTGCCAGCAGCTACGGACTAGCGGGGACCGTAGATACGCAGTATTTT
TRBV6-5,TRBJ1-6,.,.,CASSYYRNSPLHF,TGTGCCAGCAGTTACTACAGGAATTCACCCCTCCACTTT
TRBV5-4,TRBJ2-5,.,.,CASSLGTEETQYF,TGTGCCAGCAGCTTGGGGACAGAAGAGACCCAGTACTTC
TRBV6-2/TRBV6-3,TRBJ2-7,.,TRBD1,CASSYSSKDRVSYEQYF,TGTGCCAGCAGTTACTCGAGTAAGGACAGGGTGTCCTACGAGCAGTACTTC
TRBV6-5,TRBJ1-2,.,TRBD1,CASSLTGTGYYGYTF,TGTGCCAGCAGTTTAACCGGGACAGGATACTATGGCTACACCTTC
TRBV5-1,TRBJ2-3,.,.,CASSPDGTSTDTQYF,TGCGCCAGCAGCCCGGACGGGACTAGCACAGATACGCAGTATTTT
TRBV5-4,TRBJ2-7,.,TRBD1,CASRPGQGTSEQYF,TGTGCCAGCAGACCGGGACAGGGTACCTCCGAGCAGTACTTC
TRBV5-4,TRBJ2-2,.,.,CASSPFGNTGELFF,TGTGCCAGCAGCCCTTTTGGCAACACCGGGGAGCTGTTTTTT
TRBV27,TRBJ2-5,.,TRBD2,CASSLYSPGLAGTPAETQYF,TGTGCCAGCAGTTTATATTCTCCGGGACTAGCGGGGACCCCCGCGGAGACCCAGTACTTC
TRBV19,TRBJ2-4,once,TRBD1,CASSMNNRGNIQYF,TGTGCCAGTAGTATGAACAACAGGGGAAACATTCAGTACTTC